This T cell receptor (beta chain) was captured by sequencing in a study of technical replicates of blood from several donors. Sequencing was performed with immunoSEQ multiplex PCR; in TCRdb, only in-frame clones are kept and a portion is missing. The table lists 55,000 to 75,000 clones, 80% to 95% of them singletons, with around 4.2% in the top ten. The sequence came from a human donor in good health. Some clones in this sample may be carry-over from other donors' samples. Input material: PBMCs.

CDR3 sequence reads: CASSQDVTDSPLHF. The CDR3 coding sequence is TGCGCCAGCAGCCAAGATGTAACGGATTCACCCCTCCACTTT. This chain connects TRBV4-1 to TRBJ1-6; D remains unclear. The CDR3 is made up of 14 amino acids. Between the trimmed V and J ends, which lost 0 bases and 8 bases, there was a span of 8 bases. Looked up from germline, CDR1 is MGHRA and CDR2 is YSYEKL.